This paragraph covers one TCR beta chain sequence. It was RNA transcripts that yielded the amplified TCR beta CDR3 regions. The primer set for the first-round RT-PCR of the TCR CDR3 was HTBI. MiXCR, run by TCRdb on the multiplex PCR reads, gives a single entry per CDR3 protein. The sample consists of hundreds of thousands of distinct CDR3 sequences, approximately 15% of them appearing once. The data belong to a study of T cells in Graves' hyperthyroidism and ophthalmopathy. Study at large: At initial diagnosis, before any treatment had begun, peripheral blood was obtained.

The sequenced sample was blood. The clonotype was recovered from a woman between 25 and 40 years old with Graves' hyperthyroidism that later progressed to Graves' ophthalmopathy.

As DNA, the CDR3 is TGTGCCAGCAGCCCCGGGGACAGGGGGCCGGCTATCTACAATGAGCAGTTCTTC. It yields the protein CASSPGDRGPAIYNEQFF. This chain uses TRBV9 with TRBJ2-1; the match to TRBD1 covers 12 bases. Germline CDR1 and CDR2: SGDLS and YYNGEE. After removal of 4 bases from V and 3 bases from J, the junction contained 11 bases not matched to a gene. The CDR3 runs 18 residues.